The T cell receptor (beta chain) under discussion was sequenced for a study of T cells after yellow fever vaccination. Study-wide results and limits: Only a minor proportion of clonotypes was detected across both CD4 and CD8 compartments.

Details on this clonotype: Its specificity is unknown.

Looked up from germline, CDR1 is LGHNA and CDR2 is YSLEER. This CDR3 contains 14 residues. Trimming removed 1 base at V and 6 bases at J, with 9 bases between. The authors made TCR cDNA by 5'RACE template switching, adding a universal primer site and UMIs. TCRdb re-called the 5' RACE reads through MiXCR, storing one row per CDR3 protein. The sample lists about 170,000 distinct CDR3 sequences; 9.5% to 12% were seen once. J is TRBJ2-2 and V is TRBV4-3; D remains unclear. The TCR was taken from a man in his late teens or twenties who received the YFV17D yellow fever vaccine. Sequencing used CD8+ T cells sorted from PBMCs, obtained 15 days after the yellow fever booster vaccination. DNA of the CDR3: TGCGCCAGCAGCCAAGTTTCCTCGGCCGGGGAGCTGTTTTTT. This sequence encodes CASSQVSSAGELFF.